The 11 T cell receptor beta chains in this list originate from one sample, sequenced in a study of blood T cell repertoires in COVID-19. Assay: immunoSEQ multiplex PCR; the TCRdb copy retains only in-frame clones and omits some. The repertoire holds about 180,000 clones, with roughly 86% as singletons. Sequenced material: peripheral blood. The receptors originated from a man aged 45-65 years with active or convalescent COVID-19.

The chain uses TRBV6-5 and TRBJ2-7; D unresolved. This CDR3 comprises 14 residues. Trimming removed 3 bases at V and 1 base at J, with 10 bases between. In germline, CDR1 is MNHEY, CDR2 SVGAGI. The CDR3 DNA sequence: TGTGCCAGCAGTTATCGGCAGGAATCCTACGAGCAGTACTTC. Protein sequence: CASSYRQESYEQYF.

In regard to this clone: This sample includes further DNA sequences coding for the same CDR3. The chain combines TRBV4-1 with TRBJ2-5, with D perhaps matching TRBD2 (5 bases). V shed 3 bases and J shed 5 bases, with 13 bases lying between them. Germline assignment: CDR1 MGHRA and CDR2 YSYEKL. The CDR3 consists of 14 residues. CDR3 region: CASSHPGVGETQYF. The CDR3 region has the DNA TGCGCCAGCAGCCACCCCGGGGTGGGGGAGACCCAGTACTTC.

The chain carries TRBV18 and TRBJ1-2, with TRBD1 as a possible D gene (5 bases). The CDR3 sequence is 12 residues long. V was pared by 4 bases and J by 6 bases, with 9 bases between. Germline V gene data show CDR1 as KGHSH and CDR2 as LQKENI. In DNA, the CDR3 is TGTGCCAGCTCACTCGGAGGGGATGGCTACACCTTC. Protein product: CASSLGGDGYTF.

The rearrangement uses TRBV28 and TRBJ1-2, with D unclear. Germline CDR1 MDHEN, CDR2 SYDVKM. CDR3 length: 18 residues. The ends were cut back, 5 bases at V and 8 bases at J, with 30 bases in the middle. As DNA, the CDR3 is TGTGCCAGCAGTCCGGGCAGGACTGGGGTAAATGGCTACTGGGGCTACACCTTC. It yields the protein CASSPGRTGVNGYWGYTF.

The chain couples TRBV7-2 to TRBJ1-5; D perhaps matches TRBD1 (5 bases). Germline assignment: CDR1 SGHTA and CDR2 FQGNSA. V was pared by 1 base and J by 7 bases, with 11 bases between. This CDR3 comprises 14 residues. The CDR3 sequence: CASSLEGYWQPQHF. As DNA, the CDR3 is TGTGCCAGCAGCTTAGAGGGGTACTGGCAGCCCCAGCATTTT.

This chain joins TRBV6-1 and TRBJ1-4, with D possibly being TRBD1 (5 bases). Germline CDR1 and CDR2: MNHNS and SASEGT. V lost 1 base, J lost 8 bases, and 14 bases lay in between. This CDR3 has 15 residues. The CDR3 protein is CASSEDRGRGEKLFF. CDR3 nucleotides: TGTGCCAGCAGTGAAGATCGGGGGAGAGGAGAAAAACTGTTTTTT.

The chain carries TRBV4-1 and TRBJ2-1; D may be TRBD1 (5 bases). Germline loops: CDR1 MGHRA, CDR2 YSYEKL. Between the trimmed V and J ends, which lost 0 bases and 6 bases, there was a span of 6 bases. CDR3 length equals 13 residues. The CDR3 region has the DNA TGCGCCAGCAGCCAAGAAAGGGGCAATGAGCAGTTCTTC. Translation: CASSQERGNEQFF.

The rearrangement uses TRBV7-2 and TRBJ1-6, with D perhaps TRBD1 (6 bases). CDR3 length: 16 amino acids. With 5 bases removed from V and 8 bases from J, the gap between germline ends came to 19 bases. Germline V gene lookup returns CDR1 SGHTA and CDR2 FQGNSA. The CDR3: CASSPLGNRADSPLHF. As DNA, the CDR3 is TGTGCCAGCAGCCCCCTGGGGAACAGGGCCGATTCACCCCTCCACTTT.

Concerning this clone: This sample includes further DNA sequences coding for the same CDR3. The J gene is TRBJ1-5, the V gene TRBV6-2 or TRBV6-3; D is perhaps TRBD1 (5 bases). Germline V lookup: CDR1 MNHEY, CDR2 SVGEGT. The CDR3 is 14 amino acids. V dropped 0 bases and J dropped 2 bases, with 5 bases sitting between them. CDR3 sequence reads: CASSYSGGNQPQHF. Written as DNA, the CDR3 is TGTGCCAGCAGTTACTCAGGGGGCAATCAGCCCCAGCATTTT.

The chain recombines TRBV4-2 with TRBJ2-2; the D gene is possibly TRBD2 (5 bases). The germline V and J ends were trimmed by 2 bases and 4 bases, with 11 bases remaining between them. Germline V CDR1 and CDR2: LGHNA, YNFKEQ. This CDR3 spans 15 amino acids. CDR3 protein: CASSQLARATGELFF. CDR3 nucleotide sequence: TGTGCCAGCAGCCAACTAGCTCGGGCCACCGGGGAGCTGTTTTTT.

The rearrangement uses TRBV27 and TRBJ2-1; D is unresolved. The CDR3 is 13 amino acids. V was shortened by 6 bases and J by 7 bases, with 13 bases between the two germline ends. CDR1 MNHEY and CDR2 SMNVEV come from the germline V gene (reference sequence). The CDR3 nucleotides are TGTGCCAGCAGAATCCCGGCCGGGAATGAGCAGTTCTTC. This sequence encodes CASRIPAGNEQFF.